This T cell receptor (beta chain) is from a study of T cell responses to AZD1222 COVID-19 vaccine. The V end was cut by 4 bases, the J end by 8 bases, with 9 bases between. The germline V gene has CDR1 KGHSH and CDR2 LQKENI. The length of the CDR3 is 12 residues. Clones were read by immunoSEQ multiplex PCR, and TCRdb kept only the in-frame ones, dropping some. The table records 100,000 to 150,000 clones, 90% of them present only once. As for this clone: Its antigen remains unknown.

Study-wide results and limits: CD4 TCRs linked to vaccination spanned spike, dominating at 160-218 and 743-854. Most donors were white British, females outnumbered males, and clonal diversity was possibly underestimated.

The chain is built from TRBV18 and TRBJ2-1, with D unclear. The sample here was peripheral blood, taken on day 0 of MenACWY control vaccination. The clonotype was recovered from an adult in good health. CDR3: CASSLSAYEQFF. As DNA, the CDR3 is TGTGCCAGCTCACTCTCAGCGTATGAGCAGTTCTTC.